Listed below are T cell receptor beta chains from one sample, sequenced in a study of blood T cell repertoires in COVID-19. The assay was immunoSEQ multiplex PCR, and TCRdb's table has in-frame clones only and misses some. Of 150,000 to 200,000 clones in the sample, about 86% were seen once. Sequences were obtained from peripheral blood. Source of these receptors: a man in his late teens or twenties with active or convalescent COVID-19. CDR3s include the opening cysteine and the closing phenylalanine or tryptophan. Fields, in order: V gene, J gene, D gene, clone size, CDR3 DNA, CDR3 protein. A D gene is named only where the DNA matches it firmly. Rows may omit the clone size; those that give it use once, few, many or a size class.

v_call: TRBV5-4; j_call: TRBJ2-7; d_call: -; clone_size: -; cdr3_nt: TGTGCCAGCAGCTTGGACAGGTCCTACGAGCAGTACTTC; cdr3_aa: CASSLDRSYEQYF
v_call: TRBV7-2; j_call: TRBJ1-2; d_call: TRBD1; clone_size: -; cdr3_nt: TGTGCCAGCAGCCCGACCGGGACAGGGGGCTATGGCTACACCTTC; cdr3_aa: CASSPTGTGGYGYTF
v_call: TRBV7-9; j_call: TRBJ2-2; d_call: TRBD2; clone_size: -; cdr3_nt: TGTGCCAGCAGCTTAGCACCGGGACTAGCAACCGGGGAGCTGTTTTTT; cdr3_aa: CASSLAPGLATGELFF
v_call: TRBV2; j_call: TRBJ1-2; d_call: TRBD1; clone_size: -; cdr3_nt: TGTGCGGCCCGGGACAGGGCGTACTACACCTTC; cdr3_aa: CAARDRAYYTF
v_call: TRBV7-9; j_call: TRBJ2-1; d_call: -; clone_size: -; cdr3_nt: TGTGCCAGCAGACCGACTGAATACAATGAGCAGTTCTTC; cdr3_aa: CASRPTEYNEQFF
v_call: TRBV27; j_call: TRBJ1-1; d_call: TRBD1; clone_size: -; cdr3_nt: TGTGCCAGCAGTTTCTACGGACAGGGCTTCAACACTGAAGCTTTCTTT; cdr3_aa: CASSFYGQGFNTEAFF
v_call: TRBV7-2; j_call: TRBJ1-4; d_call: -; clone_size: few; cdr3_nt: TGTGCCAGCAGCGACCAGGGGGAAAAACTGTTTTTT; cdr3_aa: CASSDQGEKLFF
v_call: TRBV4-2; j_call: TRBJ2-7; d_call: TRBD2; clone_size: -; cdr3_nt: TGTGCCAGCAGCCAAGTAACTACTAGCGGCGAGCAGTACTTC; cdr3_aa: CASSQVTTSGEQYF
v_call: TRBV5-1; j_call: TRBJ1-1; d_call: TRBD1; clone_size: -; cdr3_nt: TGCGCCAGCAGCTTGACAGGGGCTGGGAACACTGAAGCTTTCTTT; cdr3_aa: CASSLTGAGNTEAFF
v_call: TRBV28; j_call: TRBJ1-5; d_call: -; clone_size: -; cdr3_nt: TGTGCCAGCAGTTTATTGTATCGCAATCAGCCCCAGCATTTT; cdr3_aa: CASSLLYRNQPQHF
v_call: TRBV19; j_call: TRBJ1-5; d_call: -; clone_size: -; cdr3_nt: TGTGCCAGTAGTATCATGAGTTATCAGCCCCAGCATTTT; cdr3_aa: CASSIMSYQPQHF
v_call: TRBV4-1; j_call: TRBJ2-5; d_call: TRBD2; clone_size: -; cdr3_nt: TGCGCCAGCAGCCGGGGGACTAGCGGGGGAGAGACCCAGTACTTC; cdr3_aa: CASSRGTSGGETQYF
v_call: TRBV6-4; j_call: TRBJ2-3; d_call: -; clone_size: -; cdr3_nt: TGTGCCAGCAGTGACTTCATGGGCGGGGGCTTGGATACGCAGTATTTT; cdr3_aa: CASSDFMGGGLDTQYF
v_call: TRBV14; j_call: TRBJ2-1; d_call: -; clone_size: -; cdr3_nt: TGTGCCAGCAGCCAATTATTCCAGGGCGAGCAGTTCTTC; cdr3_aa: CASSQLFQGEQFF
v_call: TRBV7-2; j_call: TRBJ1-5; d_call: -; clone_size: few; cdr3_nt: TGTGCCAGCAGCCCCCGCAGAAGCAATCAGCCCCAGCATTTT; cdr3_aa: CASSPRRSNQPQHF